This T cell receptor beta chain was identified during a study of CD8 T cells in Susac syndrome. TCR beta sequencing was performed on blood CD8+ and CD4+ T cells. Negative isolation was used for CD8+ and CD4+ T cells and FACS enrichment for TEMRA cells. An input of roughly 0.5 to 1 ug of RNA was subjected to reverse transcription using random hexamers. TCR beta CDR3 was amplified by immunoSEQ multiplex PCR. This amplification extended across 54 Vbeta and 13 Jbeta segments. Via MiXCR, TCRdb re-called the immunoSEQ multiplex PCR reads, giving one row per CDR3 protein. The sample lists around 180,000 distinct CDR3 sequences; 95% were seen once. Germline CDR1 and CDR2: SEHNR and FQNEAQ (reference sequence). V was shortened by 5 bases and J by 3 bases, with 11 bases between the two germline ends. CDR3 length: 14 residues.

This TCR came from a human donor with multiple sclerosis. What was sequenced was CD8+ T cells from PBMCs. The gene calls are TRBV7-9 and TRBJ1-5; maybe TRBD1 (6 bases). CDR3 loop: CASSVGHANQPQHF. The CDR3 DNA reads TGTGCCAGCAGCGTGGGACATGCCAATCAGCCCCAGCATTTT.